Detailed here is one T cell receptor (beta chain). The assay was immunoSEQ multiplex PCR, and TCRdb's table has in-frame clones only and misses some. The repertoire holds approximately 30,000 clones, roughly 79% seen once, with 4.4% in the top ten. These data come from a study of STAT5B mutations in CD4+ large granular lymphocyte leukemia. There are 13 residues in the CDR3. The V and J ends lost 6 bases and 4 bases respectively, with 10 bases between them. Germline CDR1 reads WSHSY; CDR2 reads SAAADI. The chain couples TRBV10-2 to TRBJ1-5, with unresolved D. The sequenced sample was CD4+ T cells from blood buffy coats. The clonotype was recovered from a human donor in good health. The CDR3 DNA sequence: TGCGCCAGCAGCGGGTACGGGAATCAGCCCCAGCATTTT. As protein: CASSGYGNQPQHF.